This TCR beta chain was retrieved from a study of spatial heterogeneity in lung cancer. Study background: Raw reads contained each unique TCR and UMI combination more than ten times on average. Broader study findings: Counts that tracked tumor mutation counts were those of expanded intratumoral alpha and beta TCRs.

Time point of the sample: sample taken at primary tumor resection. The donor population consisted of 72 patients with untreated, early-stage non-small cell lung cancer. From tumor, nontumor lung or frozen PBMC, whole RNA was taken unsorted for sequencing. A unique molecular identifier was attached to every TCR cDNA molecule. Using its own MiXCR run on the 5' RACE reads, TCRdb lists one record per CDR3 protein. The repertoire has about 100,000 distinct CDR3 sequences, 3.5% to 5% of them found once; the top ten carry over 20%. This clonotype was seen a handful of times. Its antigen remains unidentified. The input for sequencing was lung tumor tissue, taken at surgery. This sequence was found in a male donor with early-stage non-small cell lung cancer.

The CDR3 DNA reads as TGCGCCAGCAGCAGGGAAAGCTCCTACGAGCAGTACTTC. Amino acids: CASSRESSYEQYF. The chain combines TRBV5-1 with TRBJ2-7; D is unresolved. Germline values: CDR1 SGHRS, CDR2 YFSETQ. Deletions cut 4 bases from V and 0 bases from J, with 8 bases between. This CDR3 comprises 13 residues.